These T cell receptor beta chains were read from a single sample in a study of identical twins. TCRdb reprocessed the 5' RACE reads with MiXCR, giving one entry per CDR3 protein. Of hundreds of thousands of distinct CDR3 sequences detected, under 10% appear once; the ten largest clones hold about 1.8%. These records were also assigned to another study, of yellow fever vaccine responses in identical twins.

What was sequenced was memory (CD45RO+) T cells sorted from blood. All receptors come from a woman aged 18-29 years in good health. Each CDR3 is given without its conserved first and last residue.

CDR3: ASSLAVSNYGYT
J: TRBJ1-2
V: TRBV7-9

CDR3: ASSPQKGPNTEAF
J: TRBJ1-1
V: TRBV18

CDR3: ASSLGTGDTGELF
J: TRBJ2-2
V: TRBV7-9

CDR3: ASSQDEDRPTDTQY
J: TRBJ2-3
V: TRBV3-1

CDR3: AKPCGGGHEAF
J: TRBJ1-1
V: TRBV14

CDR3: ASTLPGQVSGANVLT
J: TRBJ2-6
V: TRBV27

CDR3: ASSPEDRGNQPQH
J: TRBJ1-5
V: TRBV4-1

CDR3: ASSVQGWGEQY
J: TRBJ2-7
V: TRBV9

CDR3: ASSFKRTSDVETQY
J: TRBJ2-5
V: TRBV7-9

CDR3: ASSLEGTQNEQF
J: TRBJ2-1
V: TRBV7-9

CDR3: AIGTPQSNEQF
J: TRBJ2-1
V: TRBV10-3

CDR3: ASSRDTLNTEAF
J: TRBJ1-1
V: TRBV7-9

CDR3: ASSQAPPGLAGANEQF
J: TRBJ2-1
V: TRBV4-3

CDR3: SARAAASNTGELF
J: TRBJ2-2
V: TRBV20-1

CDR3: ASSRLGWQETQY
J: TRBJ2-5
V: TRBV3-1

CDR3: SASHPANTEAF
J: TRBJ1-1
V: TRBV20-1

CDR3: SVGTRTDTQY
J: TRBJ2-3
V: TRBV29-1

CDR3: ASSLNPGQTYEQY
J: TRBJ2-7
V: TRBV9

CDR3: ASSQGLLSSTLEQY
J: TRBJ2-7
V: TRBV3-1

CDR3: ASSLYAGSASREQF
J: TRBJ2-1
V: TRBV14

CDR3: ASSLRFGLVGELF
J: TRBJ2-2
V: TRBV27

CDR3: ASRPVLAGSYEQY
J: TRBJ2-7
V: TRBV5-1

CDR3: ASTLGAGGGRTDTQY
J: TRBJ2-3
V: TRBV7-2

CDR3: SVPGTDTYEQY
J: TRBJ2-7
V: TRBV29-1

CDR3: ASTLMTNTEAF
J: TRBJ1-1
V: TRBV7-8

CDR3: ASSLPGQYEQY
J: TRBJ2-7
V: TRBV5-1

CDR3: SAKPGATEAF
J: TRBJ1-1
V: TRBV20-1

CDR3: ASSSGLQAEQY
J: TRBJ2-7
V: TRBV7-2

CDR3: ASSRFAGTSYEQY
J: TRBJ2-7
V: TRBV4-3

CDR3: ASSLVGGKTDTQY
J: TRBJ2-3
V: TRBV7-2

CDR3: ASSPGQGNTIY
J: TRBJ1-3
V: TRBV7-2

CDR3: ASSSGPTNYGYT
J: TRBJ1-2
V: TRBV12-3/TRBV12-4

CDR3: ASSPAGTSDYEQY
J: TRBJ2-7
V: TRBV7-7

CDR3: ATSDRARLAGGYNEQF
J: TRBJ2-1
V: TRBV24-1